The rows below give T cell receptor beta chains drawn from one sample of a study of cytomegalovirus exposure and HLA in healthy donors. Sequencing was performed with immunoSEQ multiplex PCR; in TCRdb, only in-frame clones are kept and a portion is missing. The sample holds some 110,000 clones; less than 85% are singletons and the top ten take more than 6.5%. Material: PBMCs. The receptors stem from a man aged 40-50 years in good health and CMV-seropositive. Both conserved end residues are part of each CDR3. A D gene is named only where the DNA matches it firmly. Rows may omit the clone size; those that give it use once, few, many or a size class.

clone size	V gene	D gene	J gene	CDR3 DNA	CDR3 protein
NA	TRBV28	NA	TRBJ1-4	TGTGCCAGCAGTTTACCCGCAACTAATGAAAAACTGTTTTTT	CASSLPATNEKLFF
few	TRBV5-6	TRBD1	TRBJ1-2	TGTGCCAGCAGCGGGGACAGTTCTGGCTATGGCTACACCTTC	CASSGDSSGYGYTF
NA	TRBV19	NA	TRBJ2-7	TGTGCCAGTAGACAGGGTCTCTCCTACGAGCAGTACTTC	CASRQGLSYEQYF
NA	TRBV5-4	NA	TRBJ2-3	TGTGCCAGCAGCTCCGACAGAACTACGCAGTATTTT	CASSSDRTTQYF
few	TRBV5-4	TRBD1	TRBJ1-3	TGTGCCAGCAGCTTGAGGGACAGAGGAAACACCATATATTTT	CASSLRDRGNTIYF
NA	TRBV5-6	NA	TRBJ2-3	TGTGCCAGCAGCGTCCGGACGGAGCGGGATACGCAGTATTTT	CASSVRTERDTQYF
NA	TRBV5-1	TRBD1	TRBJ2-3	TGCGCCAGCAGCTTGGACGTCAGGGGGACAGATACGCAGTATTTT	CASSLDVRGTDTQYF
once	TRBV29-1	NA	TRBJ2-1	TGCAGCGTTAGGGGGGGAGTGGGCTACAATGAGCAGTTCTTC	CSVRGGVGYNEQFF
few	TRBV9	TRBD2	TRBJ2-5	TGTGCCAGCAGCCTGCGGACTAGCGGGGTAACCCAAGAGACCCAGTACTTC	CASSLRTSGVTQETQYF
NA	TRBV30	TRBD2	TRBJ2-4	TGTGCCTGGAGTGCCACTAGCGGGAGGTCGATCAGTCAGTACTTC	CAWSATSGRSISQYF
NA	TRBV28	TRBD2	TRBJ2-7	TGTGCCAGCTCTCTAGCGGGGGTTTCCTACGAGCAGTACTTC	CASSLAGVSYEQYF
NA	TRBV5-6	NA	TRBJ2-7	TGTGCCAGCAGCTCGCTCGGTAGCTCCTACGAGCAGTACTTC	CASSSLGSSYEQYF
NA	TRBV9	NA	TRBJ1-1	TGTGCCAGCAGCGTAGGCGACACTGAAGCTTTCTTT	CASSVGDTEAFF
once	TRBV18	TRBD2	TRBJ2-2	TGTGCCAGCTCACCGCGACTAGCGGGGGACACCGGGGAGCTGTTTTTT	CASSPRLAGDTGELFF
NA	TRBV30	NA	TRBJ2-3	TGTGCCTTGGAGAACAGGGGGGGCTCCACAGATACGCAGTATTTT	CALENRGGSTDTQYF
NA	TRBV18	NA	TRBJ2-7	TGTGCCAGCTCACCAGGAACGAGAGGGTCCTACGAGCAGTACTTC	CASSPGTRGSYEQYF
few	TRBV5-4	TRBD1	TRBJ2-2	TGTGCCAGCCTTAAAACAGGGGGCAAGGACACCGGGGAGCTGTTTTTT	CASLKTGGKDTGELFF
NA	TRBV5-4	NA	TRBJ2-5	TGTGCCAGCAGCTTGCAGGGCAGAGCGAACCAAGAGACCCAGTACTTC	CASSLQGRANQETQYF
NA	TRBV10-3	NA	TRBJ1-2	TGTGCCATCAGTGAGTTTGCTGGCGCAGGATTTGGCTACACCTTC	CAISEFAGAGFGYTF
few	TRBV28	NA	TRBJ2-1	TGTGCCAGCAGGGAGTACAATGAGCAGTTCTTC	CASREYNEQFF
NA	TRBV29-1	NA	TRBJ2-2	TGCAGCGCCGGAACCCCACAAGGGAAAGGGGCCAACACCGGGGAGCTGTTTTTT	CSAGTPQGKGANTGELFF
NA	TRBV2	TRBD2	TRBJ2-7	TGTGCCAGCATCGAAGGAGGAGCGGGAGGGTCGTGGGAGCAGTACTTC	CASIEGGAGGSWEQYF
NA	TRBV5-6	NA	TRBJ2-6	TGTGCCAGCAGCTTGGGAGGCAATGGGGCCAACGGCCTGACTTTC	CASSLGGNGANGLTF
NA	TRBV4-2	TRBD2	TRBJ2-3	TGTGCCAGCAGCCCGGGACTAGCGGGGACAACAGATACGCAGTATTTT	CASSPGLAGTTDTQYF
NA	TRBV19	TRBD1	TRBJ2-2	TGTGCCAGTAGCCGAACTCCGGGACAGAGGACCGGGGAGCTGTTTTTT	CASSRTPGQRTGELFF